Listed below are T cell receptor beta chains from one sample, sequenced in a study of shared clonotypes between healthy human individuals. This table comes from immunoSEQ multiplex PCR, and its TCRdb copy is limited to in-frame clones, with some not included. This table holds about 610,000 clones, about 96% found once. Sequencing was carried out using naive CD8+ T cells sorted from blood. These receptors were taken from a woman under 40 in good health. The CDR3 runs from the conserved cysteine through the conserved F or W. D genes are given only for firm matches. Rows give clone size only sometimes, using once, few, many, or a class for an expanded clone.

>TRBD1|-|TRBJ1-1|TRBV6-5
CASSATGASTEAFF
TGTGCCAGCAGTGCGACAGGGGCCAGTACTGAAGCTTTCTTT
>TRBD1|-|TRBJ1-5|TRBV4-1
CASSPKRRDRVDQPQHF
TGCGCCAGCAGCCCCAAAAGAAGGGACAGGGTCGATCAGCCCCAGCATTTT
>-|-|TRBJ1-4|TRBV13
CASSLQPVGREKLFF
TGTGCCAGCAGCTTACAGCCCGTCGGCCGGGAAAAACTGTTTTTT
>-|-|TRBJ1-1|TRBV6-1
CASSIWNTEAFF
TGTGCCAGCAGTATCTGGAACACTGAAGCTTTCTTT
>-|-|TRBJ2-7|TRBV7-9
CASSFSFLDAFGEQYF
TGTGCCAGCAGCTTCAGCTTCCTAGACGCGTTTGGCGAGCAGTACTTC
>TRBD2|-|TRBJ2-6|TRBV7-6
CASSSFFSGSSGANVLTF
TGTGCCAGCAGCTCCTTTTTTAGCGGGAGCTCTGGGGCCAACGTCCTGACTTTC
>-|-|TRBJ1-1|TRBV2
CASISPSGTSGVMNTEAFF
TGTGCCAGCATCTCCCCATCCGGGACCTCCGGCGTCATGAACACTGAAGCTTTCTTT
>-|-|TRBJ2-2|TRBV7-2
CASRLGAGELFF
TGTGCCAGCAGGCTAGGGGCCGGGGAGCTGTTTTTT
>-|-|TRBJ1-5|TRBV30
CAWSRGGPILGNQPQHF
TGTGCCTGGAGTAGGGGGGGCCCTATATTGGGCAATCAGCCCCAGCATTTT
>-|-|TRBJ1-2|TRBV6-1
CASTDSRPGVYGYTF
TGTGCCAGCACTGATTCCCGGCCGGGGGTCTATGGCTACACCTTC
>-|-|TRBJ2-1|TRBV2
CASNGQASYNEQFF
TGTGCCAGCAACGGGCAGGCCTCCTACAATGAGCAGTTCTTC
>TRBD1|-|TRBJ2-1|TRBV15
CATSREGDRYNEQFF
TGTGCCACCAGCAGAGAAGGGGACAGATACAATGAGCAGTTCTTC
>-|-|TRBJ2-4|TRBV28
CASSFIQGGVLAKNIQYF
TGTGCCAGCAGTTTCATTCAGGGGGGGGTGCTAGCCAAAAACATTCAGTACTTC
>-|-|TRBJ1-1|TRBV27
CASSLSSAFTEAFF
TGTGCCAGCAGTTTATCTTCGGCCTTCACTGAAGCTTTCTTT
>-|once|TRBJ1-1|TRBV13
CASSTSEQGGTEAFF
TGTGCCAGCAGCACCTCGGAACAGGGAGGGACTGAAGCTTTCTTT
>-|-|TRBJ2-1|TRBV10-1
CAKLALSSYNEQFF
TGCGCCAAGTTAGCGCTGAGCTCCTACAATGAGCAGTTCTTC
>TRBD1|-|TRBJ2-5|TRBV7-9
CASSRDRGETQYF
TGTGCCAGCAGCCGGGACAGGGGAGAGACCCAGTACTTC
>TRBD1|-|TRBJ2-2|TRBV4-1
CASSQDGRGYGELFF
TGCGCCAGCAGCCAAGATGGCAGGGGGTACGGGGAGCTGTTTTTT
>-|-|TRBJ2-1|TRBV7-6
CASSSERVNYNEQFF
TGTGCCAGCAGCTCCGAACGGGTGAACTACAATGAGCAGTTCTTC
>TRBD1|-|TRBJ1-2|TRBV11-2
CASSPHRGQHGMYGYTF
TGTGCCAGCAGCCCACACAGGGGGCAACATGGAATGTATGGCTACACCTTC
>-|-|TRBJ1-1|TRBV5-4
CASSLPEDTEAFF
TGTGCCAGCAGCTTGCCAGAAGACACTGAAGCTTTCTTT
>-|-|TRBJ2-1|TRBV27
CASSLRVSYNEQFF
TGTGCCAGCAGTTTAAGAGTATCCTACAATGAGCAGTTCTTC
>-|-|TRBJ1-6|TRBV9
CASSVERIAGNSPLHF
TGTGCCAGCAGCGTAGAACGGATAGCGGGTAATTCACCCCTCCACTTT
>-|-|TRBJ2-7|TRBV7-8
CASSLERTDYEQYF
TGTGCCAGCAGCTTAGAAAGGACGGACTACGAGCAGTACTTC